This TCR beta chain was found in a study of shared clonotypes between healthy human individuals. Genomic DNA, for the unsorted samples, came from tens of millions of PBMCs. As processed by the authors: Junction-only sequences produced by ImmunoSEQ had no quality scores, so filtering differed. Clones were sequenced by immunoSEQ multiplex PCR, and TCRdb holds only the in-frame ones, with some missing. D and trimming were read from the DNA, whereas the V and J calls and clone size are those reported in that table. Among hundreds of thousands of clones listed, around 79% were seen once. V lost 5 bases to trimming and J lost 5 bases; unmatched junction nucleotides: 5. The CDR3 extends over 14 amino acids. The germline V gene has CDR1 LNHNV and CDR2 YYDKDF (reference sequence).

This chain joins TRBV15 and TRBJ2-3; 9 nucleotides match TRBD2. Sequencing was carried out using PBMCs. The TCR sequence derives from a woman aged 40 to 55 in good health. Some clones in this sample may be carry-over from other donors' samples. CDR3 loop: CATSFSGREDTQYF. Here the CDR3 DNA reads TGTGCCACCAGCTTTAGCGGGAGAGAAGATACGCAGTATTTT.